Listed here is a single T cell receptor (beta chain). While infection was still active, Seattle patients were enrolled and then followed longitudinally. The method was immunoSEQ multiplex PCR; TCRdb's version includes in-frame clones alone and lacks a portion of them. The table has 250,000 to 350,000 clones, over 80% seen once. The sample originates from a study of blood T cell repertoires in COVID-19. Study information: PBMCs, B-cell-depleted T cells, or T cells were the source of the cDNA or gDNA that made up the material.

The V gene's germline CDR1 is LNHNV and CDR2 YYDKDF (reference sequence). V lost 3 bases and J 7 bases, leaving 14 bases between the germline ends. The CDR3 length is 14 residues. The receptor was derived from a woman between 50 and 59 years old with COVID-19, enrolled during active disease. This chain connects TRBV15 to TRBJ2-3, with no clear D. Material: peripheral blood. CDR3 DNA sequence: TGTGCCACCAGCAGTAGAGCCGGAGCGAATACGCAGTATTTT. This encodes CATSSRAGANTQYF. Full variable domain (missing parts from reference TRBV15 and TRBJ2-3): DAMVIQNPRYQVTQFGKPVTLSCSQTLNHNVMYWYQQKSSQAPKLLFHYYDKDFNNEADTPDNFQSRRPNTSFCFLDIRSPGLGDTAMYLCATSSRAGANTQYFGPGTRLTVL.